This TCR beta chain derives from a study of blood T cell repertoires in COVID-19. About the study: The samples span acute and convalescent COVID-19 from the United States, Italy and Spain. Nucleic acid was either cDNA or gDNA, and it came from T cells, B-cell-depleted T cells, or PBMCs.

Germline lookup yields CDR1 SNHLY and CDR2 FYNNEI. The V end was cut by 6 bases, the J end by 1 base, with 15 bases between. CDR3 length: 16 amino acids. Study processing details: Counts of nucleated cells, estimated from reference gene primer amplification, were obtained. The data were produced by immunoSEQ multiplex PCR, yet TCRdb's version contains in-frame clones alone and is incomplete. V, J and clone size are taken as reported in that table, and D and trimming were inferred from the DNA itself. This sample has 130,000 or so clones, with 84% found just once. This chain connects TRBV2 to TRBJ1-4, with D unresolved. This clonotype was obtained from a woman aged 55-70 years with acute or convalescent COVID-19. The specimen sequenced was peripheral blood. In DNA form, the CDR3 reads TGTGCCAGCAGCGCTTCCATTCGGGTAACTAATGAAAAACTGTTTTTT. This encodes CASSASIRVTNEKLFF.